This T cell receptor beta chain was sequenced in a study of STAT5B mutations in CD4+ large granular lymphocyte leukemia. In germline, CDR1 is SGHDT, CDR2 YYEEEE. Trimming at V came to 4 bases and at J to 1 base, leaving 8 bases not matched to a gene. CDR3 size: 16 residues. The assay was immunoSEQ multiplex PCR, and TCRdb's table has in-frame clones only and misses some. Among some 40,000 clones, around 86% were seen once, and the ten largest hold 2% to 3%. The chain has TRBV5-6 and TRBJ1-2; 9 positions match TRBD1. This sequence originates from a human donor in good health. The sample taken for sequencing was CD4+ T cells from blood buffy coats. The CDR3 reads CASSPGTGYVNYGYTF. The CDR3 DNA follows: TGTGCCAGCAGCCCCGGGACAGGGTACGTTAACTATGGCTACACCTTC.